This T cell receptor (beta chain) was sequenced during a study of vaccination effects on CD4 cells after COVID-19. Turning to the study itself: Post-vaccine specimens arrived a median 72 days past the second dose.

V was pared by 4 bases and J by 7 bases, with 7 bases between. The CDR3 is 12 amino acids. The V gene's germline CDR1 is MGHRA and CDR2 YSYEKL. The count of this clone is one. No antigen is known for it. Profiling relied on immunoSEQ multiplex PCR, and the TCRdb table lists in-frame clones only, not all of them. The table records approximately 15,000 clones, 65% to 80% of them present only once. Findings of the study overall: After vaccination, at late timepoints, clones induced by infection and by vaccine contracted markedly.

Sequencing was preceded by expansion of antigen-specific CD4+ T cells with viral peptide pools in the ViraFEST assay. The authors isolated CD4+ T cells after around 9 days of culture. Their SARS-CoV-2 infection, verified by PCR, occurred between March and December 2020. Everyone in the study got two shots of either the BNT162b2 or mRNA-1273 vaccine. PBMC were cultured at about 2 million per well with 9 to 10 IU/ml IL-2 and roughly 10 ug/ml peptides. Researchers swapped half the medium for IL-2 medium on both days 3 and 7. The specimen was CD4+ T cells from PBMCs cultured with HCoV-NL63 spike peptides, collected after COVID-19 vaccination. This sequence was found in a human donor who had a prior SARS-CoV-2 infection. The chain is built from TRBV4-1 and TRBJ1-4, with D uncertain. CDR3 sequence (DNA): TGCGCCAGCAGCCTTCCTCGTGAAAAACTGTTTTTT. As protein: CASSLPREKLFF.